The next 17 T cell receptor beta chains were all read from a single sample in a study of blood T cell repertoires in COVID-19. Data came from immunoSEQ multiplex PCR; TCRdb stores just in-frame clones and leaves some out. The sample lists 450,000 to 500,000 clones, 80% to 90% occurring once. Source material: peripheral blood. The receptors derive from a human donor in a cohort sampled during active COVID-19.

A single count supports this clone. The V gene is TRBV19, the J gene TRBJ2-1, with 9 bases fitting TRBD2. Losses at the gene ends were 5 bases for V and 0 bases for J; bases not matched to a gene: 8. Germline loops: CDR1 LNHDA, CDR2 SQIVND (reference sequence). This CDR3 has 17 amino acids. CDR3 DNA sequence: TGTGCCAGTAGTCTCATGCTAGCGGGGAACTCCTACAATGAGCAGTTCTTC. Its translation is CASSLMLAGNSYNEQFF. Looking up the rest from reference TRBV19 and TRBJ2-1 gives the full variable domain: DGGITQSPKYLFRKEGQNVTLSCEQNLNHDAMYWYRQDPGQGLRLIYYSQIVNDFQKGDIAEGYSVSREKKESFPLTVTSAQKNPTAFYLCASSLMLAGNSYNEQFFGPGTRLTVL.

V usage is TRBV2 and J usage is TRBJ2-7, with D perhaps matching TRBD1 (6 bases). Germline values: CDR1 SNHLY, CDR2 FYNNEI. This CDR3 is 13 amino acids long. Trimming stripped 3 bases from V and 1 base from J, with 7 bases between. The CDR3 loop reads CASSEDSSYEQYF. The CDR3, as DNA: TGTGCCAGCAGTGAGGACAGTTCCTACGAGCAGTACTTC.

The rearrangement links TRBV7-3 to TRBJ1-1; 9 bases line up with TRBD1. The junction had 9 bases not matched to a gene; V was cut back by 5 bases and J by 5 bases. The CDR3 has 15 residues. From germline, CDR1 is SGHTA and CDR2 FQGTGA. CDR3 in amino acids: CASSLTGGAKTEAFF. CDR3 bases: TGTGCCAGCAGCCTCACAGGGGGCGCGAAGACTGAAGCTTTCTTT. Supplemented by reference TRBV7-3 and TRBJ1-1, the full variable domain reads GAGVSQTPSNKVTEKGKYVELRCDPISGHTALYWYRQSLGQGPEFLIYFQGTGAADDSGLPNDRFFAVRPEGSVSTLKIQRTERGDSAVYLCASSLTGGAKTEAFFGQGTRLTVV.

This chain connects TRBV7-2 to TRBJ1-5; no definite D call. This CDR3 has 15 residues. Germline V CDR1 and CDR2: SGHTA, FQGNSA. Trimming took off 1 base at V and 0 bases at J, with 7 bases between the two ends. Here the CDR3 reads CASSLDASSNQPQHF. In DNA, the CDR3 is TGTGCCAGCAGCTTAGACGCGAGTAGCAATCAGCCCCAGCATTTT.

The rearrangement uses TRBV18 and TRBJ2-1, with 12 nucleotides matching TRBD2. Germline loops: CDR1 KGHSH, CDR2 LQKENI. The CDR3 is made up of 17 amino acids. Trimming took 4 bases from V and 1 from J; bases not matched to a gene: 5. Written as DNA, the CDR3 is TGTGCCAGCTCACGTACGACTAGCGGGGGTTCCTACAATGAGCAGTTCTTC. Translated: CASSRTTSGGSYNEQFF.

The chain carries TRBV29-1 and TRBJ1-3; D gene ambiguous. V was trimmed by 4 bases and J by 0 bases, leaving 7 bases between them. Germline V gives CDR1 SQVTM, CDR2 ANQGSEA. There are 13 residues in the CDR3. CDR3 nucleotides: TGCAGCGTTGTTCAGGACTCTGGAAACACCATATATTTT. It codes for CSVVQDSGNTIYF.

This chain uses TRBV24-1 with TRBJ2-1, with 11 bases fitting TRBD2. Losses at the gene ends were 3 bases for V and 6 bases for J; bases not matched to a gene: 6. The CDR3 length is 16 residues. In germline, CDR1 is KGHDR, CDR2 SFDVKD. The CDR3 nucleotides are TGTGCCACCAGTGATGCCCCCACTAGCGGGAGCAATGAGCAGTTCTTC. It codes for CATSDAPTSGSNEQFF.

This clone was recorded a few times. The rearrangement uses TRBV4-1 and TRBJ2-1, with 10 bases that match TRBD2. The CDR3 is made up of 16 amino acids. The germline V gene encodes CDR1 MGHRA and CDR2 YSYEKL. J gave up 4 bases and V 1 base, and 4 bases lay outside the gene matches. The CDR3 protein is CASSQVLAGRYNEQFF. Here the CDR3 DNA reads TGCGCCAGCAGCCAAGTACTAGCGGGAAGGTACAATGAGCAGTTCTTC.

This clone appeared a few times. Here the CDR3 reads CASSQGHQNTEAFF. The CDR3 nucleotides are TGTGCCAGCAGCCAGGGACACCAGAACACTGAAGCTTTCTTT. The chain couples TRBV7-3 to TRBJ1-1; maybe TRBD1 (6 bases). V shed 5 bases and J shed 1 base, with 11 bases lying between them. The CDR3 spans 14 residues. Germline V lookup: CDR1 SGHTA, CDR2 FQGTGA. Full variable domain (rest looked up from reference TRBV7-3 and TRBJ1-1): GAGVSQTPSNKVTEKGKYVELRCDPISGHTALYWYRQSLGQGPEFLIYFQGTGAADDSGLPNDRFFAVRPEGSVSTLKIQRTERGDSAVYLCASSQGHQNTEAFFGQGTRLTVV.

The chain couples TRBV10-3 to TRBJ2-7, with D possibly TRBD2 on 6 matching bases. V was pared by 2 bases and J by 7 bases, with 12 bases between. Germline CDR1 ENHRY, CDR2 SYGVKD. The CDR3 is 13 residues long. The CDR3 nucleotides are TGTGCCATCAGTGAGGGTTCAGGAGGGGAGCAGTACTTC. This translates into CAISEGSGGEQYF.

The rearrangement joins TRBV25-1 to TRBJ2-4; the match to TRBD2 covers 7 bases. J gave up 7 bases and V 8 bases, and 11 bases lay outside the gene matches. Germline V gene lookup returns CDR1 MGHDK and CDR2 SYGVNS. The CDR3 is 14 residues long. This CDR3 is CASRSAGASNIQYF. For the CDR3, the DNA is TGTGCCAGCCGTTCTGCGGGAGCGTCGAACATTCAGTACTTC.

Points on this clone: The junction shows a germline mismatch at one end, possibly a read error. Other nucleotide sequences from this sample produce the same CDR3. J is TRBJ2-5 and V is TRBV7-7; TRBD2 agrees at 12 bases. CDR1 is SSHAT, CDR2 FNYEAQ, per germline (reference sequence). The length of the CDR3 is 16 residues. DNA for the CDR3: TGTGCTAGCAGCTTAGGCCTAGCGGGAGGGCAAGAGACCCAGTACTTC. Its protein product is CASSLGLAGGQETQYF.

DNA of the CDR3: TGTGCCGCCGGACTAGCGGGAGCGGATACGCAGTATTTT. It specifies CAAGLAGADTQYF. V is TRBV10-3 and J is TRBJ2-3, with 13 bases fitting TRBD2. The germline gives CDR1 ENHRY, CDR2 SYGVKD. V trimming: 11 bases; J trimming: 6 bases; junction bases outside the gene matches: 5. The CDR3 has 13 residues.

CDR3 nucleotides: TGTGCCAGCAGTAGAGACAGGGGCGTTAACACTGAAGCTTTCTTT. Translated: CASSRDRGVNTEAFF. V usage is TRBV27 and J usage is TRBJ1-1; the match to TRBD1 covers 8 bases. J lost 2 bases, V lost 5 bases, and 7 bases had no gene match. This CDR3 is built from 15 residues. Per the germline V gene, CDR1 is MNHEY and CDR2 is SMNVEV (reference sequence).

This chain links TRBV6-5 with TRBJ2-5; 7 nucleotides align to TRBD1. V shed 6 bases and J 5 bases; nucleotides not matched to a gene: 3. Germline V lookup: CDR1 MNHEY, CDR2 SVGAGI. CDR3 length equals 12 residues. CDR3 in amino acids: CASRQGQETQYF. CDR3 in DNA: TGTGCCAGCAGACAGGGGCAGGAGACCCAGTACTTC.

The gene calls are TRBV28 and TRBJ1-5; no reliable D call. The V end lost 3 bases, the J end lost 4 bases, and 10 bases lay between the germline ends. The CDR3 has 14 residues. Looked up from germline, CDR1 is MDHEN and CDR2 is SYDVKM. Here the CDR3 DNA reads TGTGCCAGCAGTTTTAGTGGGCGAAATCAGCCCCAGCATTTT. Protein product: CASSFSGRNQPQHF.

The chain uses TRBV6-1 and TRBJ2-2; the match to TRBD2 covers 11 bases. Germline assignment: CDR1 MNHNS and CDR2 SASEGT. V was clipped by 3 bases and J by 4 bases; unmatched bases: 4. This CDR3 region has 16 residues. As DNA, the CDR3 is TGTGCCAGCAGTGAGGTACTAGCGGGGGCCACCGGGGAGCTGTTTTTT. Amino acids: CASSEVLAGATGELFF.